This is a list of T cell receptor beta chains from one sample in a study of untreated major depressive disorder. Profiled with immunoSEQ multiplex PCR; TCRdb holds only in-frame clones, not every one. The sample has about 20,000 clones; roughly 86% are singletons. The material sequenced was CD4+ T cells from PBMCs. These receptor sequences come from a woman under 40 in good health. Both conserved end residues are part of each CDR3. The D gene is left open where the match is weak. Size is omitted from some rows. Given values are once, few, many or a class for expanded clones.

cdr3_nt,cdr3_aa,d_call,j_call,cdr3_length,v_call,clone_size
TGTGCCAGCAGCCGTAACACTGAAGCTTTCTTT,CASSRNTEAFF,NA,TRBJ1-1,11,TRBV25-1,once
TGTGCCAGCAGCCTCCGAGGGGGCCCTACAGATACGCAGTATTTT,CASSLRGGPTDTQYF,TRBD1,TRBJ2-3,15,TRBV5-6,once
TGTGCCAGCAGTTTGGTACAGGGGCCCACTAATGAAAAACTGTTTTTT,CASSLVQGPTNEKLFF,TRBD1,TRBJ1-4,16,TRBV6-6,NA
TGTGCCAGCAGCTTCTACCTTAGCGGGCCGGGTCAAGAGACCCAGTACTTC,CASSFYLSGPGQETQYF,TRBD2,TRBJ2-5,17,TRBV7-2,NA
TGTGCCAGCAGCTTACACCAGGGTTCCTATAGCAATCAGCCCCAGCATTTT,CASSLHQGSYSNQPQHF,NA,TRBJ1-5,17,TRBV7-9,NA
TGTGCCAGCAGTAAATTCTTTGTGCCCCAGCATTTT,CASSKFFVPQHF,NA,TRBJ1-5,12,TRBV28,NA
TGTGCCAGCAGTTTTCTTGGCCAGCCCCAGCATTTT,CASSFLGQPQHF,NA,TRBJ1-5,12,TRBV28,NA
TGTGCCAGGACAGATTACAGCTCTGGGGCCAACGTCCTGACTTTC,CARTDYSSGANVLTF,NA,TRBJ2-6,15,TRBV19,few
TGTGCCAGCAGTCCCCTCAGAGGGGACTCCGTCGTCGAGCAGTACTTC,CASSPLRGDSVVEQYF,NA,TRBJ2-7,16,TRBV6-6,NA
TGTGCCAGCAGCAGGTTAAGGGCTAACTATGGCTACACCTTC,CASSRLRANYGYTF,NA,TRBJ1-2,14,TRBV6-5,NA
TGTGCCAGCAGTGCTTGGGGGCCCGGAGCAGCTTTCTTT,CASSAWGPGAAFF,NA,TRBJ1-1,13,TRBV6-1,NA
TGCAGCGCCGCCCCCCCCCACCAGGGCACAGATACGCAGTATTTT,CSAAPPHQGTDTQYF,NA,TRBJ2-3,15,TRBV29-1,NA
TGCAGCGTTGCCGTGGCGGGAGGGAACACTGAAGCTTTCTTT,CSVAVAGGNTEAFF,NA,TRBJ1-1,14,TRBV29-1,NA
TGTGCCAGCAGCGCGGGTCGCCGTGAGACCCAGTACTTC,CASSAGRRETQYF,NA,TRBJ2-5,13,TRBV7-2,NA
TGTGCCCCCAGCCCGGGAAGGCCCCCCTCTTCAGACGATCAGCCCCAGCATTTT,CAPSPGRPPSSDDQPQHF,NA,TRBJ1-5,18,TRBV7-8,NA
TGTGCCAGCCGGGCAACTAATGAAAAACTGTTTTTT,CASRATNEKLFF,NA,TRBJ1-4,12,TRBV6-6,NA
TGTGCTAGTGGTTTGCCCCCACAGGGGAAATGGGCTGGGGCCAACGTCCTGACTTTC,CASGLPPQGKWAGANVLTF,TRBD1,TRBJ2-6,19,TRBV12-5,NA
TGTGCCAGCAGTATCGGACGGAACTATGGCTACACCTTC,CASSIGRNYGYTF,NA,TRBJ1-2,13,TRBV27,NA
TGTGCCAGCAGTTACTCTAATCAGGGAGGTATTCATGGCTACACCTTC,CASSYSNQGGIHGYTF,NA,TRBJ1-2,16,TRBV6-5,NA
TGCGCCAGCAGCCTCTCCTACAGGAATTCACCCCTCCACTTT,CASSLSYRNSPLHF,NA,TRBJ1-6,14,TRBV4-3,NA
TGTGCCAGCAGTTTATCGGCAGGGTGGGACACTGAAGCTTTCTTT,CASSLSAGWDTEAFF,NA,TRBJ1-1,15,TRBV27,NA
TGTGCCAGTACCCTGGACAGGAATAACTATGGCTACACCTTC,CASTLDRNNYGYTF,TRBD1,TRBJ1-2,14,TRBV19,NA
TGTGCCAGCTCACCGGCGACGAATAACTATGGCTACACCTTC,CASSPATNNYGYTF,NA,TRBJ1-2,14,TRBV18,NA
TGTGCCAGCAGTTACTCCCACAGGGGGGGATCAGATACGCAGTATTTT,CASSYSHRGGSDTQYF,NA,TRBJ2-3,16,TRBV6-5,NA
TGTGCCAGCAGCTTAGTCCGACAGGGTCTTGTCAATGAGCAGTTCTTC,CASSLVRQGLVNEQFF,TRBD1,TRBJ2-1,16,TRBV7-2,NA
TGTGCCAGCAAGTCCGGGGGAATTACTGAAGCTTTCTTT,CASKSGGITEAFF,NA,TRBJ1-1,13,TRBV27,NA
TGTGCCAGCAGCTGGGATAACACTGAAGCTTTCTTT,CASSWDNTEAFF,NA,TRBJ1-1,12,TRBV5-4,NA
TGTGCCAGCACCCCCTTTGATAGCGGGGGGGTAGAGACCCAGTACTTC,CASTPFDSGGVETQYF,TRBD2,TRBJ2-5,16,TRBV2,NA
TGTGCCAGCAGCCCCCAGCGCCAGGAGAACACCGGGGAGCTGTTTTTT,CASSPQRQENTGELFF,NA,TRBJ2-2,16,TRBV7-2,NA
TGTGCCAGCAGACAGTTAGCTGGGGCCAACGTCCTGACTTTC,CASRQLAGANVLTF,NA,TRBJ2-6,14,TRBV7-8,NA
TGCGCCAGCAGCCACAGGGGCAATGAGCAGTTCTTC,CASSHRGNEQFF,NA,TRBJ2-1,12,TRBV4-1,NA
TGTGCCAGCAGCTTGGGACAGTCTATCAGGGGCGATGGCTACACCTTC,CASSLGQSIRGDGYTF,NA,TRBJ1-2,16,TRBV5-6,once
TGTGCCAGTAGTATTAAGGGGGACACTGAAGCTTTCTTT,CASSIKGDTEAFF,NA,TRBJ1-1,13,TRBV19,NA
TGTGCCATATCGAAGGACAGGACAATTTCCTACGAGCAGTACTTC,CAISKDRTISYEQYF,TRBD1,TRBJ2-7,15,TRBV30,NA
TGTGCCACCAGCAGAGGGGGGACAGGGATTGACACTGAAGCTTTCTTT,CATSRGGTGIDTEAFF,TRBD1,TRBJ1-1,16,TRBV15,few
TGTGCCTGGAGGGCGGCCCATTGGGGGGGCTACACCTTC,CAWRAAHWGGYTF,NA,TRBJ1-2,13,TRBV30,medium-sized
TGCAGCGTGGGGGGGGGAACTAATGAAAAACTGTTTTTT,CSVGGGTNEKLFF,NA,TRBJ1-4,13,TRBV29-1,NA
TGTGCCACCGGGAGGGACACCTACAATGAGCAGTTCTTC,CATGRDTYNEQFF,TRBD2,TRBJ2-1,13,TRBV2,few
TGTGCCAGCAGCTTGAGGACGTACAATGAGCAGTTCTTC,CASSLRTYNEQFF,NA,TRBJ2-1,13,TRBV5-6,NA
TGTGCCAGCAGACCCCGGGGGGCGGGGGTCAATGAGCAGTTCTTC,CASRPRGAGVNEQFF,NA,TRBJ2-1,15,TRBV7-2,NA
TGTGCCAGCCTAGTCGGGACAGGGGGCACAGATACGCAGTATTTT,CASLVGTGGTDTQYF,TRBD1,TRBJ2-3,15,TRBV28,NA
TGCGCCAGCGGACCGATTTTGGAGACCCAGTACTTC,CASGPILETQYF,NA,TRBJ2-5,12,TRBV10-2,NA
TGTGCCAGCAGTCGCGGGAGGATCGCTTTCTTT,CASSRGRIAFF,NA,TRBJ1-1,11,TRBV11-2,NA
TGTGCCAGCATCAAGCGGCAACAAAACTACAATGAGCAGTTCTTC,CASIKRQQNYNEQFF,NA,TRBJ2-1,15,TRBV6-1,once
TGTGCCAGCAGTTACTCTCCGTACACAAACTCCTACGAGCAGTACTTC,CASSYSPYTNSYEQYF,NA,TRBJ2-7,16,TRBV6-5,NA
TGTGCCAGCAGGGATAGGTGGAACACTGAAGCTTTCTTT,CASRDRWNTEAFF,NA,TRBJ1-1,13,TRBV6-4,NA
TGTGCCTGGGGGGGACTAGCGGGTGCCCCCACAGATACGCAGTATTTT,CAWGGLAGAPTDTQYF,TRBD2,TRBJ2-3,16,TRBV30,NA
TGTGCCAGCAGTACCACTCAGCGGGGGGGCAGGGAGACCCAGTACTTC,CASSTTQRGGRETQYF,TRBD2,TRBJ2-5,16,TRBV6-6,NA